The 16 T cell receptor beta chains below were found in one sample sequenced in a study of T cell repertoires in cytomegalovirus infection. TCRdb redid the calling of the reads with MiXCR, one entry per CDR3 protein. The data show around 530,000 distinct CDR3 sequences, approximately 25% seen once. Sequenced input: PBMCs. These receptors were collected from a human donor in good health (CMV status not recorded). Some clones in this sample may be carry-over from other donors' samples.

CDR3 sequence: CASSHLRPGGTQETQYF. Here the CDR3 DNA reads TGTGCCAGCAGCCACCTAAGGCCGGGGGGTACCCAAGAGACCCAGTACTTC. This chain connects TRBV14 to TRBJ2-5, with 7 bases matching TRBD2. Germline V gene data show CDR1 as SGHDN and CDR2 as FVKESK. The trim removed 3 bases at V and 1 base at J, leaving 11 bases unmatched. The CDR3 is 17 residues long.

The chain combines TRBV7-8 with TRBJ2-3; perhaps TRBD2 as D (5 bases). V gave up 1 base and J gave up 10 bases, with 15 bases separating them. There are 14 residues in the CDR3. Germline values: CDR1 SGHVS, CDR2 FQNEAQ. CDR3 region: CASSLESATGAQYF. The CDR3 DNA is TGTGCCAGCAGCTTAGAATCCGCCACCGGGGCGCAGTATTTT.

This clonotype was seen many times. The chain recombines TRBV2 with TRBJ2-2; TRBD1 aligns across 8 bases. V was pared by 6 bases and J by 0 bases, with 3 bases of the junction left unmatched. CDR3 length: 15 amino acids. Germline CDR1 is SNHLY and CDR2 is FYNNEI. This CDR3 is CASRVQGANTGELFF. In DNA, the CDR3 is TGTGCCAGCAGAGTACAGGGGGCGAACACCGGGGAGCTGTTTTTT.

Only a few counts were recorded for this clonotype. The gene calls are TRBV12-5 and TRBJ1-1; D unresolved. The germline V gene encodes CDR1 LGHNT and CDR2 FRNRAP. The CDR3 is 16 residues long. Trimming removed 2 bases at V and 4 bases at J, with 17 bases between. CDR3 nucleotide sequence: TGTGCTAGTGGTTTGAGCCCCACGGTGAGGGCCACTGAAGCTTTCTTT. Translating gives CASGLSPTVRATEAFF.

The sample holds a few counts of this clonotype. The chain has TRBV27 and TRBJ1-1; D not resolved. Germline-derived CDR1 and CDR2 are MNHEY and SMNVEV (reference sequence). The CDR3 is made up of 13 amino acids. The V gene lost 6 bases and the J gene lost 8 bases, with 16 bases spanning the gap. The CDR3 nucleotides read TGTGCCAGCAGCCTGGGGTGGTCGGGAGAAGCTTTCTTT. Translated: CASSLGWSGEAFF.

In nucleotides, the CDR3 is TGTGCCAGCAGCTCGATCCGGGCGAACACTGAAGCTTTCTTT. Protein product: CASSSIRANTEAFF. V gene TRBV7-9 combines with J gene TRBJ1-1; no firm D call. V shed 4 bases and J shed 1 base, with 10 bases lying between them. Germline V gene sequence: CDR1 SEHNR, CDR2 FQNEAQ (reference sequence). The CDR3 is 14 residues long.

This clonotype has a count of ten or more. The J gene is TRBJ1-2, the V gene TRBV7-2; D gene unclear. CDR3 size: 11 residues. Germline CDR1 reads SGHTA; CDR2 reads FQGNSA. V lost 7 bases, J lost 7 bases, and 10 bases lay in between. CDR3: CASNLPFGYTF. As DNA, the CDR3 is TGTGCCAGCAACCTACCCTTTGGCTACACCTTC.

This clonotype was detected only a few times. DNA of the CDR3: TGCGCCAGCAGCCAAGAGAGTCGCGGGAGAGATGAGCAGTTCTTC. Amino acid sequence: CASSQESRGRDEQFF. The chain joins TRBV4-3 to TRBJ2-1; 7 nucleotides match TRBD2. Looked up from germline, CDR1 is LGHNA and CDR2 is YSLEER. The junction had 7 bases not matched to a gene; V was cut back by 0 bases and J by 8 bases. The CDR3 spans 15 residues.

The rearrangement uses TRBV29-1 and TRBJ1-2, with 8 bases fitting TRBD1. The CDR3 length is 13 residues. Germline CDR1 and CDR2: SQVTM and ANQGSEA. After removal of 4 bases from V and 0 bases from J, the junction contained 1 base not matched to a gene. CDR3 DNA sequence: TGCAGCGTTGGACAGGGGCCTAACTATGGCTACACCTTC. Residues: CSVGQGPNYGYTF.

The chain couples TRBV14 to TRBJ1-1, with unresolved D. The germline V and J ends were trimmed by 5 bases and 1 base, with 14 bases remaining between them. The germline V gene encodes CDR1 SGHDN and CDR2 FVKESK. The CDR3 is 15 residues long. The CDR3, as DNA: TGTGCCAGCAGCATAGGCCGCGGCCGGAACACTGAAGCTTTCTTT. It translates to CASSIGRGRNTEAFF.

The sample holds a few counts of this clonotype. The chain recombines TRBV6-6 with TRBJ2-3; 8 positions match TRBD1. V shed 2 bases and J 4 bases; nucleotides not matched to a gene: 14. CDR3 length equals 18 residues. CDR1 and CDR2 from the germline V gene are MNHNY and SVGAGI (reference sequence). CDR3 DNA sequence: TGTGCCAGCAGTTACCGCGGGAATCGGACAGGGTACCCAGATACGCAGTATTTT. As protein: CASSYRGNRTGYPDTQYF.

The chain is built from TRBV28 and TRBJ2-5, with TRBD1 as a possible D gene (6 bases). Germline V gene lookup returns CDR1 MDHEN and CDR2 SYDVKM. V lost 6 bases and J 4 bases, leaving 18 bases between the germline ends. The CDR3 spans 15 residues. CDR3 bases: TGTGCCAGCAGCTATCCTGCTGGGGGCCTAGAGACCCAGTACTTC. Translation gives CASSYPAGGLETQYF.

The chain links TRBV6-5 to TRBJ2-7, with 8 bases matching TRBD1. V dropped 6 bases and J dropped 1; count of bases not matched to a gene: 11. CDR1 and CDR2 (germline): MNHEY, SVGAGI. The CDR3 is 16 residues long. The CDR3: CASRNQGAHPSYEQYF. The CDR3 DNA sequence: TGTGCCAGCAGGAACCAGGGGGCGCATCCTTCCTACGAGCAGTACTTC.

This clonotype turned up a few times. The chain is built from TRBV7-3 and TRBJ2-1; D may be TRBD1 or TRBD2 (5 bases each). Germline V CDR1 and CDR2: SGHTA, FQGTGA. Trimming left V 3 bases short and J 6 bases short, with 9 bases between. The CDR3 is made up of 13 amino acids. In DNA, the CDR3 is TGTGCCAGCAGCTTGTATGGGGGCAATGAGCAGTTCTTC. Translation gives CASSLYGGNEQFF.

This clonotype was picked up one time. The CDR3 DNA reads as TGTGCCAGCAGCAGCAAGGAAGGTACGCAGTATTTT. Translation gives CASSSKEGTQYF. V and J are TRBV5-6 and TRBJ2-3, with D unresolved. CDR3 length: 12 residues. From germline, CDR1 is SGHDT and CDR2 YYEEEE. Trimming took off 4 bases at V and 8 bases at J, with 11 bases between the two ends.

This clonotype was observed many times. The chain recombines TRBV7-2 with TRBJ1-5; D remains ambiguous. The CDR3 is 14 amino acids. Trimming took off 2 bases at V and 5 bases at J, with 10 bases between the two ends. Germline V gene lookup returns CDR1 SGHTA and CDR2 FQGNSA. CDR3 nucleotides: TGTGCCAGCAGCTTATACCGGGAGGATCAGCCCCAGCATTTT. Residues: CASSLYREDQPQHF.